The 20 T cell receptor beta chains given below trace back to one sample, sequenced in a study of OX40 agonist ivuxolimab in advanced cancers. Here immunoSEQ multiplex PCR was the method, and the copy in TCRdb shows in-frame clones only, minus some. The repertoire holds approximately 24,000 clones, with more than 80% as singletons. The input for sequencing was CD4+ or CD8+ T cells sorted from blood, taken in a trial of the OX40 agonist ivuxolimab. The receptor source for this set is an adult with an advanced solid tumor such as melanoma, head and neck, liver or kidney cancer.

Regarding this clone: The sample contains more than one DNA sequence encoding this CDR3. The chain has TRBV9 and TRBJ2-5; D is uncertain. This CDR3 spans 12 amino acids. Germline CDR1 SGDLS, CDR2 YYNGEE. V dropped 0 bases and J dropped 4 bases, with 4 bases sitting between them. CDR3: CASSVGGETQYF. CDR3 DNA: TGTGCCAGCAGCGTAGGGGGAGAGACCCAGTACTTC.

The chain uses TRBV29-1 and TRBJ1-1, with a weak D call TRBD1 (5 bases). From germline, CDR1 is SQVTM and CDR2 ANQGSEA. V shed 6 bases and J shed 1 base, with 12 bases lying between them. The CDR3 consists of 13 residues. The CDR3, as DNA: TGCAGCGTCCTAACCAGGGAGAACACTGAAGCTTTCTTT. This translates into CSVLTRENTEAFF. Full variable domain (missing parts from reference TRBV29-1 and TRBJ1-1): SAVISQKPSRDICQRGTSLTIQCQVDSQVTMMFWYRQQPGQSLTLIATANQGSEATYESGFVIDKFPISRPNLTFSTLTVSNMSPEDSSIYLCSVLTRENTEAFFGQGTRLTVV.

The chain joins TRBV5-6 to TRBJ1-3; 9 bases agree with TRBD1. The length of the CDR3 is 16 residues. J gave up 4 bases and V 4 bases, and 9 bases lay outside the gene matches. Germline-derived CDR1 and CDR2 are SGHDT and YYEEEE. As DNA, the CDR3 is TGTGCCAGCAGCGAGAAGGGACAGGGATTGGGAAACACCATATATTTT. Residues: CASSEKGQGLGNTIYF. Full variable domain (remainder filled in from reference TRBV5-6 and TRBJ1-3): DAGVTQSPTHLIKTRGQQVTLRCSPKSGHDTVSWYQQALGQGPQFIFQYYEEEERQRGNFPDRFSGHQFPNYSSELNVNALLLGDSALYLCASSEKGQGLGNTIYFGEGSWLTVV.

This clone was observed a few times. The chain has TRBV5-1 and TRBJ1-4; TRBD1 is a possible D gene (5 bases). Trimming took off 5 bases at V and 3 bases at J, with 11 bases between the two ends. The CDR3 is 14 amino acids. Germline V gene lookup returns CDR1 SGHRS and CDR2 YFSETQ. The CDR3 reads CASRPTGANEKLFF. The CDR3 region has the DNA TGCGCCAGCAGACCCACAGGAGCTAATGAAAAACTGTTTTTT.

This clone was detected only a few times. The DNA of the CDR3 is TGTGCCAGCAGCTTATGGGGCAATCAGCCCCAGCATTTT. Its protein is CASSLWGNQPQHF. The chain employs TRBV7-9 and TRBJ1-5; D gene unclear. CDR1 SEHNR and CDR2 FQNEAQ come from the germline V gene (reference sequence). CDR3 length: 13 amino acids. The ends were cut back, 2 bases at V and 2 bases at J, with 4 bases in the middle.

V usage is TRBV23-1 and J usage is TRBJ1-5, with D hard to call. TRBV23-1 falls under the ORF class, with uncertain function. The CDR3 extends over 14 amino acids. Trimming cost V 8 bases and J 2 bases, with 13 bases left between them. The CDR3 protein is CASWETRGNQPQHF. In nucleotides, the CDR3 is TGCGCCAGCTGGGAGACCCGAGGCAATCAGCCCCAGCATTTT.

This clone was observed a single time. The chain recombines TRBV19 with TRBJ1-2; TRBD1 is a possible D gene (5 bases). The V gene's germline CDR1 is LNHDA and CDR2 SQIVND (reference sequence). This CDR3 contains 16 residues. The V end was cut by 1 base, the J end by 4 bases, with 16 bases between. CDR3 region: CASSIAHSAGTYGYTF. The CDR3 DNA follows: TGTGCCAGTAGTATAGCCCACTCGGCAGGGACCTATGGCTACACCTTC. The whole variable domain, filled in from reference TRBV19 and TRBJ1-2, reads DGGITQSPKYLFRKEGQNVTLSCEQNLNHDAMYWYRQDPGQGLRLIYYSQIVNDFQKGDIAEGYSVSREKKESFPLTVTSAQKNPTAFYLCASSIAHSAGTYGYTFGSGTRLTVV.

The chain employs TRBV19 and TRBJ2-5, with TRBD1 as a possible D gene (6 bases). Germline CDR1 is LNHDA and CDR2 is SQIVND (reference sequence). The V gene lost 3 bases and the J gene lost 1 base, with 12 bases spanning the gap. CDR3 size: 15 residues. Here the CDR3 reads CASSMGRGFQETQYF. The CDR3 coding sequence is TGTGCCAGTAGTATGGGCAGGGGCTTCCAAGAGACCCAGTACTTC.

The CDR3 reads CSAPGDSQETQYF. The CDR3 coding sequence is TGCAGCGCTCCGGGCGACAGCCAAGAGACCCAGTACTTC. V and J are TRBV29-1 and TRBJ2-5; perhaps TRBD1 as D (5 bases). Germline V gene sequence: CDR1 SQVTM, CDR2 ANQGSEA. V lost 7 bases, J lost 1 base, and 13 bases lay in between. The CDR3 has 13 residues. The variable domain in full, completed from reference TRBV29-1 and TRBJ2-5, reads SAVISQKPSRDICQRGTSLTIQCQVDSQVTMMFWYRQQPGQSLTLIATANQGSEATYESGFVIDKFPISRPNLTFSTLTVSNMSPEDSSIYLCSAPGDSQETQYFGPGTRLLVL.

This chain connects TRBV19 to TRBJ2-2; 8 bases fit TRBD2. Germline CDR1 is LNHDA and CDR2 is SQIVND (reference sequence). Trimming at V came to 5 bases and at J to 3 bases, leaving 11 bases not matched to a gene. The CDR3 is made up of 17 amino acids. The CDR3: CASSRVAGLTYTGELFF. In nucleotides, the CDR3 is TGTGCCAGTAGTCGCGTAGCGGGACTTACCTACACCGGGGAGCTGTTTTTT.

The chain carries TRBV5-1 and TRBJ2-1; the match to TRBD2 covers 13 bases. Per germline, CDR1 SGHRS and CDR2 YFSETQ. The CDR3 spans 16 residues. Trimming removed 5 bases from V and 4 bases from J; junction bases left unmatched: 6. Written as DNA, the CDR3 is TGCGCCAGCAGATATACTAGCGGGGGGGTTTACAATGAGCAGTTCTTC. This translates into CASRYTSGGVYNEQFF.

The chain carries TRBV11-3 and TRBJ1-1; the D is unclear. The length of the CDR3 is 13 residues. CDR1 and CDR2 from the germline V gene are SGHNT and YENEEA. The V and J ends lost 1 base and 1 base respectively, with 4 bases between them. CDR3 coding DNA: TGTGCCAGCAGCTTAGGGGGGAACACTGAAGCTTTCTTT. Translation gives CASSLGGNTEAFF.

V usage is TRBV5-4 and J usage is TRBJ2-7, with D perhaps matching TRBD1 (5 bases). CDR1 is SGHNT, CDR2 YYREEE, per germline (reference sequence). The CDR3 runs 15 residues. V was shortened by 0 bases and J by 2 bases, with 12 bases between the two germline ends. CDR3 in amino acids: CASSLGGLTAYEQYF. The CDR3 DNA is TGTGCCAGCAGCTTGGGGGGCCTGACCGCCTACGAGCAGTACTTC.

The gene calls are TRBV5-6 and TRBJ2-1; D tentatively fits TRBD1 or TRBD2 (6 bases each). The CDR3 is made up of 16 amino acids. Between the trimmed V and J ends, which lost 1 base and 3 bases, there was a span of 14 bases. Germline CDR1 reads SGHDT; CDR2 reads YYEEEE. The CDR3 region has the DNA TGTGCCAGCAGCTTGTTTGTGGGGGGCGACTACAATGAGCAGTTCTTC. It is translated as CASSLFVGGDYNEQFF.

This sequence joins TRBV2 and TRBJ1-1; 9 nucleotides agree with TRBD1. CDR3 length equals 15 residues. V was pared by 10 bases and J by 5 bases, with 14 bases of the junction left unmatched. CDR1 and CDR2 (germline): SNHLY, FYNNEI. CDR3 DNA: TGTGCCACGAGTCGGGACAGGGTACTCGGAACTGAAGCTTTCTTT. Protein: CATSRDRVLGTEAFF.

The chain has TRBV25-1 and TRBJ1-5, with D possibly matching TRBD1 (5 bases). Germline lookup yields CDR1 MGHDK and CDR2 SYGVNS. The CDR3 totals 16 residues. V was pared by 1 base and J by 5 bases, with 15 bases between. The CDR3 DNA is TGTGCCAGCAGTGAATTCGGTCTGGGGGACGATCAGCCCCAGCATTTT. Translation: CASSEFGLGDDQPQHF.

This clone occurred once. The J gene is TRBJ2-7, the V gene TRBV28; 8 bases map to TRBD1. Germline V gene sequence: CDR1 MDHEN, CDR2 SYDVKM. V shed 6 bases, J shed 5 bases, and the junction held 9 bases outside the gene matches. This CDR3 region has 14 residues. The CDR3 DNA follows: TGTGCCAGCAGCACCCAGGGGGCTGAGGACGAGCAGTACTTC. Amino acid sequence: CASSTQGAEDEQYF.

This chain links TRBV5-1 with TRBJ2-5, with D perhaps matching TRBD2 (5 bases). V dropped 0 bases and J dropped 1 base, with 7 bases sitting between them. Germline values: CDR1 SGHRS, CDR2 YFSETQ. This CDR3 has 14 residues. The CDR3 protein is CASSLASGQETQYF. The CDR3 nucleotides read TGCGCCAGCAGCTTGGCCAGCGGCCAAGAGACCCAGTACTTC.

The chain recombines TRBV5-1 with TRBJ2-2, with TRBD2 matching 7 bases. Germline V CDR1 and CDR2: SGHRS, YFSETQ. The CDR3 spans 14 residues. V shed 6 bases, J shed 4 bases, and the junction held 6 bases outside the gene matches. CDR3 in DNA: TGCGCCAGCACCGAATCGGGGGGCACCGGGGAGCTGTTTTTT. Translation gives CASTESGGTGELFF.

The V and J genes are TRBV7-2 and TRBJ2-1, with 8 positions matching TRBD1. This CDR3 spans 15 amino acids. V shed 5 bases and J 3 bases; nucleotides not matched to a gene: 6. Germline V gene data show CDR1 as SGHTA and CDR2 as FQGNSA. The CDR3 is CASSLDRGYYNEQFF. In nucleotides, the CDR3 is TGTGCCAGCAGCCTCGACAGGGGATACTACAATGAGCAGTTCTTC.